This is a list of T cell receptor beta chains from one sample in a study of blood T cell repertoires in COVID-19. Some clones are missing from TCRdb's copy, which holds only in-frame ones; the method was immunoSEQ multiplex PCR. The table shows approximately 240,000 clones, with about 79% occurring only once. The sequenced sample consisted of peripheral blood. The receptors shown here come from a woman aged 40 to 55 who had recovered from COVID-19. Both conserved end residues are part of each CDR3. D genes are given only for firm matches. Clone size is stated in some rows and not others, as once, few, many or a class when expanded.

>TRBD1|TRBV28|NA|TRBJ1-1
TGTGCCAGCAGTACGACAGGGCCAACTGAAGCTTTCTTT
CASSTTGPTEAFF
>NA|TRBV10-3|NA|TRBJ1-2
TGTGCCATCAGTGAGGCCGACCCAGGGTTTTTAAACTATGGCTACACCTTC
CAISEADPGFLNYGYTF
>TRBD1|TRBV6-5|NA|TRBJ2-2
TGTGCCAGCACGACAGGGTCGAACACCGGGGAGCTGTTTTTT
CASTTGSNTGELFF
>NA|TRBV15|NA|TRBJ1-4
TGTGCCACCAGCAGTCCCATCGGTGAAAAACTGTTTTTT
CATSSPIGEKLFF
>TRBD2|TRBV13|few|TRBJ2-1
TGTGCCAGCAGCTCCATAAAGCGTTGGGGCGAGACTAGCGGGGATATCAATGAGCAGTTCTTC
CASSSIKRWGETSGDINEQFF
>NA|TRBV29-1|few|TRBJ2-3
TGCAGCATTGAGAACAGGGGCACAGATACGCAGTATTTT
CSIENRGTDTQYF
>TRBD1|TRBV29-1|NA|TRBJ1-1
TGCAGTGCGATGACAGGGATGAACACTGAAGCTTTCTTT
CSAMTGMNTEAFF
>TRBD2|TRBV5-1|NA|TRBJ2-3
TGCGCCAGCAGCAGATCTAGCGGAACCACAGATACGCAGTATTTT
CASSRSSGTTDTQYF
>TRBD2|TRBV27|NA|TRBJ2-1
TGTGCCAGCAGTCTCGGGACTAGCGGGGGGGGATACAATGAGCAGTTCTTC
CASSLGTSGGGYNEQFF
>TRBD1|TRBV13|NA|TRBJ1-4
TGTGCCAGCAGCTCTGGGACAGGGGTGGTTGAAAAACTGTTTTTT
CASSSGTGVVEKLFF
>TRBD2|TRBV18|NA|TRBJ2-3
TGTGCCAGCTCACCAATTAGCGGGGGATCCACAGATACGCAGTATTTT
CASSPISGGSTDTQYF
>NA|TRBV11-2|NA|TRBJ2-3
TGTGCCAGCAGCTTACTTTCCTACACAGATACGCAGTATTTT
CASSLLSYTDTQYF
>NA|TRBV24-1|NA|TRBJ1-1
TGTGCCACCAGAGGGGCTAACACTGAAGCTTTCTTT
CATRGANTEAFF
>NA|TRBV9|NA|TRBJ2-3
TGTGCCAGCAGCGTAGTTAACACAGATACGCAGTATTTT
CASSVVNTDTQYF
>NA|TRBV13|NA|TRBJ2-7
TGTGCCAGCAGCTTAGCGGGGATCGACGAGCAGTACTTC
CASSLAGIDEQYF
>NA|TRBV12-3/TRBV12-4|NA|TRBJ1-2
TGTGCCAGCAGGGACAACAACTATGGCTACACCTTC
CASRDNNYGYTF
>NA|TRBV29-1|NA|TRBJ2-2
TGCAGCGTTGATTTTGGGAGCTTGACCGGGGAGCTGTTTTTT
CSVDFGSLTGELFF
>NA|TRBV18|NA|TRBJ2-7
TGTGCCAGCTCACCCGTGCGCGGTTACTACGAGCAGTACTTC
CASSPVRGYYEQYF
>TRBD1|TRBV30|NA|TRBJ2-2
TGTGCCTGGAGTGTACCCCCTGGGCAGGGGGCGGGCACCGGGGAGCTGTTTTTT
CAWSVPPGQGAGTGELFF
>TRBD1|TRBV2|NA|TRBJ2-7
TGTGCCAGCAGCCGGGACAGCTATTCCTACGAGCAGTACTTC
CASSRDSYSYEQYF
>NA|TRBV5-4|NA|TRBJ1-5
TGTGCCAGCAGCTTGGCAGGGGATAGCAATCAGCCCCAGCATTTT
CASSLAGDSNQPQHF
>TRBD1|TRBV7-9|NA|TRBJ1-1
TGTGCCAGCAGCTTAGATGCAGGTCAGGGGGTCCCTGAAGCTTTCTTT
CASSLDAGQGVPEAFF
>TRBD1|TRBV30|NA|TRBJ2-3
TGTGCCTGGAGCCTCGACGACAGGGCGATTCAGTATTTT
CAWSLDDRAIQYF
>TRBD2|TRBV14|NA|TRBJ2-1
TGTGCCACCACGGTTGGGACTAGCCTGTTTGATGAGCAGTTCTTC
CATTVGTSLFDEQFF
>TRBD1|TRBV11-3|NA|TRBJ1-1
TGTGCCAGCAGCTTCAGTTCGGTCCAGGGGGCAGGCACTGAAGCTTTCTTT
CASSFSSVQGAGTEAFF
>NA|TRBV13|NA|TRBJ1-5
TGTGCCAGCAGCTTAAGAGATAGCAATCAGCCCCAGCATTTT
CASSLRDSNQPQHF
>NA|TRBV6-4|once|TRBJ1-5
TGTGCCAGCAGGACTTCTTGGGGGACTCTTAGGACCAATCAGCCCCAGCATTTT
CASRTSWGTLRTNQPQHF
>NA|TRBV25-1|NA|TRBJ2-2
TGTGCCAGCAGTGCTTTTGGGGGCTCCGGGGAGCTGTTTTTT
CASSAFGGSGELFF
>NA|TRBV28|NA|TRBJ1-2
TGTGCCAGCAGTTTGGGCAGGGTTGTCTATGGCTACACCTTC
CASSLGRVVYGYTF
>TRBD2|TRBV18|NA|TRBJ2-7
TGTGCCAGCTCGGCAGGGCCTAGCGGTACCTACGAGCAGTACTTC
CASSAGPSGTYEQYF
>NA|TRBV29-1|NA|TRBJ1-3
TGCAGCGTTGTAGGGGCAGGCCTTGGAAACACCATATATTTT
CSVVGAGLGNTIYF
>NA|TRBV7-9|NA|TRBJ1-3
TGTGCCAGCAGACTAGAAGGACGGAAACCTGGAAACACCATATATTTT
CASRLEGRKPGNTIYF
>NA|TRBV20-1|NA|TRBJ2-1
TGCAGTGCTAGTCTAGCCTATGATGAGCAGTTCTTC
CSASLAYDEQFF
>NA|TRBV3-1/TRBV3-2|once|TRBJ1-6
TGTGCCAGCAGCCAAACAGATTCACCCCTCCACTTT
CASSQTDSPLHF
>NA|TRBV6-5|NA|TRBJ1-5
TGTGCCAGCGGTACACAGCGGGGGGCTCCCCAGCATTTT
CASGTQRGAPQHF
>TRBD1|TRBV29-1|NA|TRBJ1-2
TGCAGCGTTGAAAGGACAGGGGGATTCTATGGCTACACCTTC
CSVERTGGFYGYTF
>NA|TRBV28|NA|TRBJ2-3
TGTGCCCTACTAGACACTAGCACAGATACGCAGTATTTT
CALLDTSTDTQYF
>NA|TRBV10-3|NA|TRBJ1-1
TGTGCCATCAGTGAGTCCCGGGGGGACACTGAAGCTTTCTTT
CAISESRGDTEAFF
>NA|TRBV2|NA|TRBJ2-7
TGTGCCAGCAGTGAAGGGACAGCCGGGACGGGAGAGCAGTACTTC
CASSEGTAGTGEQYF
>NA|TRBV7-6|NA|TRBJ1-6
TGTGCCAGCAGCTTGTACAGGGTATCGGTCTCACCCCTCCACTTT
CASSLYRVSVSPLHF
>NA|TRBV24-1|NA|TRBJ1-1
TGTGCCACCAGACAGGGTTATAACACTGAAGCTTTCTTT
CATRQGYNTEAFF
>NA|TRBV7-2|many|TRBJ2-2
TGTGCCAGCAGCTTTTTATCGGGCGGGGAGCTGTTTTTT
CASSFLSGGELFF
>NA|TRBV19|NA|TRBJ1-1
TGTGCCAGTTCGAGGATTCCGGGGACTGAAGCTTTCTTT
CASSRIPGTEAFF
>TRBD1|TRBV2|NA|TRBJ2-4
TGTGCCAGCAGGGGGACAGGGGTGAACATTCAGTACTTC
CASRGTGVNIQYF
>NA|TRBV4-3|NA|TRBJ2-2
TGCGCCAGCAGCCATGGGGGGAGCCCGGGCACCGGGGAGCTGTTTTTT
CASSHGGSPGTGELFF
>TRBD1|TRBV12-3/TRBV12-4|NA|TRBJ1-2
TGTGCCAGCAGGTCCGGGACAGGTGAAAGGACCTTC
CASRSGTGERTF
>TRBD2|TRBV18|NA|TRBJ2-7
TGTGCCAGCTCACCAAAACCAAAGACTAGCGGGGGGGACTACGAGCAGTACTTC
CASSPKPKTSGGDYEQYF
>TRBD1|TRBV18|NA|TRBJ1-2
TGTGCCAGCTCGAACGTTCAGGACAGGGGTGGCTACACCTTC
CASSNVQDRGGYTF
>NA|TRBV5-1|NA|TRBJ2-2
TGCGCCAGCAGCCCTGGGCCAAACAGGGAGCTGTTTTTT
CASSPGPNRELFF
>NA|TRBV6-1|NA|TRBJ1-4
TGTGCCAGCAGTGAAGCGTGGCAGGGCACTAATGAAAAACTGTTTTTT
CASSEAWQGTNEKLFF
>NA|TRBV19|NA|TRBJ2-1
TGTGCCAGTAGAGGATTTTATGCTAGCGACTACAATGAGCAGTTCTTC
CASRGFYASDYNEQFF